This record looks at one TCR beta chain sequence and its context. The antigen is not known. This sample stems from a study of human T cells and chemical hapten exposure. Turning to the study itself: Diphenylcyclopropenone was administered weekly to the scalp of patients throughout the approximately 24-week study. Alopecia areata, totalis or universalis was found in mostly female patients.

One entry per CDR3 protein results from TCRdb running MiXCR on the RACE reads. The sample has 120,000 or so distinct CDR3 sequences; approximately 10% are singletons. General study points: PT1 expanded TCR numbers tracked positively with patch test score.

CDR3 length equals 17 residues. CDR1 SEHNR and CDR2 FQNEAQ come from the germline V gene (reference sequence). Deletions cut 2 bases from V and 6 bases from J, with 17 bases between. Described time point: patch test 3, about 24 weeks after DPC sensitization. Treatment in this sample: therapeutic diphenylcyclopropenone sensitization with weekly scalp DPC. Patch tests were applied only after blood draws. The sequenced sample was whole blood, obtained in connection with sensitization to the hapten diphenylcyclopropenone (DPC). The genes are TRBV7-9 and TRBJ1-6; D is uncertain. The TCR was taken from a woman aged 45-65 years with alopecia areata. Some clones in this sample may be carry-over from other donors' samples. CDR3 sequence (DNA): TGTGCCAGCAGCTTAACCAGAACAGCGAAATCTAATTCACCCCTCCACTTT. It encodes CASSLTRTAKSNSPLHF.